This T cell receptor (beta chain) was identified during a study of CXCR3-negative and CXCR3-positive naive CD8 T cells. Broader study findings: CXCR3-negative naive cells had less hydrophobic TRB CDR3s than did CXCR3-positive naive cells. Naive subsets expressed similar surface CD5; TRB CDR3 features served to infer TCR strength. TRBV-TRBJ usage was similar across naive CXCR3 subsets but distinct in memory cells. After cryopreservation, CXCR3 expression dropped partially; most assays used fresh PBMCs.

All TRB cDNA libraries came from 5' RACE performed with UMI labels. From its re-call of the 5' RACE reads, TCRdb lists each CDR3 protein once, without DNA. This table lists about 150,000 distinct CDR3 sequences. Naive CD8+ T cells displayed a CD45RO-CCR7+CD27+CD95- phenotype. On this clonotype itself: The antigen is not known.

Germline V gene lookup returns CDR1 MRHNA and CDR2 SNTAGT. The CDR3 contains 14 residues. The TCR comes from a human donor in good health. Some clones in this sample may be carry-over from other donors' samples. Sequenced material: naive CXCR3+ CD8+ T cells from blood. The subset: CD45RO-CCR7+CD27+CD95- naive CD8+ T cells expressing CXCR3 (TNR3+). The V call is TRBV6-4, the J call TRBJ2-2; TCRdb names TRBD1, which stays unverified in the absence of DNA. CDR3 region: CASSDSIGGGELFF.